This passage covers 19 T cell receptor beta chains from one sample sequenced in a study of blood T cell repertoires in COVID-19. Sequencing used immunoSEQ multiplex PCR; TCRdb keeps in-frame clones, though not all of them. The sample holds about 69,000 clones; roughly three quarters are singletons and the top ten take 16%. Material for sequencing was peripheral blood. These receptors came from a man aged 55 to 70 with acute or convalescent COVID-19.

In this sample, this clone turned up once. Other DNA sequences in this sample translate to the same CDR3. The chain joins TRBV4-2 to TRBJ1-2; the D gene is possibly TRBD1 (6 bases). Germline loops: CDR1 LGHNA, CDR2 YNFKEQ. The V gene lost 1 base and the J gene lost 2 bases, with 11 bases spanning the gap. The CDR3 runs to 15 residues. The CDR3 loop is CASSQGQAPNYGYTF. For the CDR3, the DNA is TGTGCCAGCAGCCAAGGACAGGCACCGAACTATGGCTACACCTTC.

The J gene is TRBJ2-3, the V gene TRBV29-1; 15 bases are shared with TRBD2. The CDR3 runs 14 residues. V lost 5 bases and J lost 8; bases outside the gene matches: 5. Germline V lookup: CDR1 SQVTM, CDR2 ANQGSEA. The CDR3 DNA reads TGCAGCGTTCAACGGACTAGCGGGGGGGGTACGCAGTATTTT. Protein: CSVQRTSGGGTQYF.

The chain has TRBV6-5 and TRBJ1-2; 9 positions match TRBD1. Germline V lookup: CDR1 MNHEY, CDR2 SVGAGI. The CDR3 is 14 residues long. The J segment lost 8 bases and the V segment lost 6 bases, leaving 10 bases of the junction unmatched. CDR3 protein: CASRTGTGNRGYTF. CDR3 bases: TGTGCCAGCAGGACCGGGACAGGGAACAGGGGCTACACCTTC.

The genes are TRBV5-5 and TRBJ1-4, with a tentative D call TRBD1 (5 bases). Per germline, CDR1 SGHKS and CDR2 YYEKEE (reference sequence). V gave up 3 bases and J gave up 6 bases, with 15 bases separating them. The CDR3 is 15 residues long. CDR3 coding DNA: TGTGCCAGCAGCTCGGAAGGGGAGGAGTATGAAAAACTGTTTTTT. As protein: CASSSEGEEYEKLFF.

The chain uses TRBV9 and TRBJ2-6, with TRBD2 identical over 9 bases. J gave up 0 bases and V 0 bases, and 4 bases lay outside the gene matches. Germline values: CDR1 SGDLS, CDR2 YYNGEE. This CDR3 has 18 residues. The CDR3 is CASSVGGLAYSGANVLTF. CDR3 bases: TGTGCCAGCAGCGTAGGGGGACTAGCCTACTCTGGGGCCAACGTCCTGACTTTC.

This chain joins TRBV6-2 or TRBV6-3 and TRBJ1-2; weak D call: TRBD1 (5 bases). This CDR3 comprises 12 residues. CDR1 MNHEY and CDR2 SVGEGT come from the germline V gene. The germline V and J ends were trimmed by 5 bases and 7 bases, with 11 bases remaining between them. The CDR3 loop is CASSTRVSGYTF. CDR3 coding DNA: TGTGCCAGCAGTACCAGGGTATCTGGCTACACCTTC.

The gene calls are TRBV12-3 or TRBV12-4 and TRBJ1-2; D may be TRBD1 (5 bases). V was shortened by 5 bases and J by 7 bases, with 14 bases between the two germline ends. The CDR3 length is 13 residues. CDR3 DNA: TGTGCCAGCAGTAACCCAGGGATTGCTGGCTACACCTTC. As protein: CASSNPGIAGYTF.

This CDR3 reads CASSRQNNQPQHF. The CDR3 DNA sequence: TGTGCCAGCAGTCGCCAGAACAATCAGCCCCAGCATTTT. The chain is built from TRBV6-2 or TRBV6-3 and TRBJ1-5; no reliable D call. V was pared by 5 bases and J by 3 bases, with 8 bases between. Germline-derived CDR1 and CDR2 are MNHEY and SVGEGT. There are 13 residues in the CDR3.

This clone showed up just once. The chain joins TRBV7-6 to TRBJ1-1, with D possibly TRBD1 on 6 matching bases. The V end was cut by 1 base, the J end by 4 bases, with 10 bases between. This CDR3 region has 14 residues. CDR1 SGHVS and CDR2 FNYEAQ come from the germline V gene. As DNA, the CDR3 is TGTGCCAGCAGCTTAGAGGGGGTTGGCACTGAAGCTTTCTTT. Protein: CASSLEGVGTEAFF. The whole variable domain, remainder taken from reference TRBV7-6 and TRBJ1-1, is GAGVSQSPRYKVTKRGQDVALRCDPISGHVSLYWYRQALGQGPEFLTYFNYEAQQDKSGLPNDRFSAERPEGSISTLTIQRTEQRDSAMYRCASSLEGVGTEAFFGQGTRLTVV.

The gene calls are TRBV4-2 and TRBJ1-5; 9 nucleotides match TRBD1. Trimming took 3 bases from V and 2 from J; bases not matched to a gene: 2. This CDR3 spans 15 amino acids. Germline CDR1 LGHNA, CDR2 YNFKEQ. CDR3 loop: CASSHRDRGNQPQHF. The CDR3 coding sequence is TGTGCCAGCAGCCACCGGGACAGGGGCAATCAGCCCCAGCATTTT.

The chain has TRBV7-2 and TRBJ1-6, with 12 bases matching TRBD1. The germline V gene encodes CDR1 SGHTA and CDR2 FQGNSA. The CDR3 is 14 amino acids. J was trimmed by 10 bases and V by 8 bases; bases with no gene match: 6. CDR3 in DNA: TGTGCCAGCGAGTCGGGACAGGGGGCATCACCCCTCCACTTT. This codes for CASESGQGASPLHF.

This clone was picked up many times. This rearrangement joins TRBV4-3 to TRBJ1-6, with D unresolved. Germline CDR1 LGHNA, CDR2 YSLEER. V gave up 1 base and J gave up 7 bases, with 11 bases separating them. This CDR3 is 15 amino acids long. CDR3 loop: CASSQGQEQNSPLHF. DNA of the CDR3: TGCGCCAGCAGCCAAGGTCAGGAACAGAATTCACCCCTCCACTTT.

The chain employs TRBV29-1 and TRBJ2-5, with 7 bases that match TRBD2. J lost 1 base, V lost 6 bases, and 2 bases had no gene match. The CDR3 loop spans 12 amino acids. Germline CDR1 SQVTM, CDR2 ANQGSEA. The CDR3 protein is CSVASGQETQYF. Written as DNA, the CDR3 is TGCAGCGTCGCTAGCGGCCAAGAGACCCAGTACTTC.

The V call is TRBV7-9, the J call TRBJ1-2, with D possibly being TRBD1 (5 bases). Trimming cost V 5 bases and J 4 bases, with 11 bases left between them. This CDR3 is built from 13 residues. CDR1 is SEHNR and CDR2 is FQNEAQ in the germline V gene (reference sequence). In nucleotides, the CDR3 is TGTGCCAGCAGCCCACGGACAACCTATGGCTACACCTTC. This sequence encodes CASSPRTTYGYTF.

V gene TRBV24-1 combines with J gene TRBJ2-3; possible D gene TRBD1, 6 bases. Germline V gene sequence: CDR1 KGHDR, CDR2 SFDVKD. The CDR3 runs 14 residues. V was clipped by 8 bases and J by 4 bases, with 15 bases between them. This CDR3 is CATTMGASSDTQYF. As DNA, the CDR3 is TGTGCCACCACCATGGGGGCTAGCTCAGATACGCAGTATTTT.

V gene TRBV5-6 combines with J gene TRBJ1-6, with a tentative D call TRBD1 (5 bases). Germline CDR1 and CDR2: SGHDT and YYEEEE. Deletions cut 0 bases from V and 10 bases from J, with 14 bases between. This CDR3 is built from 15 residues. The DNA of the CDR3 is TGTGCCAGCAGCTTGGACGGCAGGGAAGAATCACCCCTCCACTTT. Residues: CASSLDGREESPLHF.

The rearrangement links TRBV7-2 to TRBJ1-1; 7 bases agree with TRBD1. Trimming at V came to 5 bases and at J to 0 bases, leaving 6 bases not matched to a gene. Germline CDR1 is SGHTA and CDR2 is FQGNSA. The CDR3 has 15 amino acids. The CDR3 sequence is CASSETGQMNTEAFF. DNA of the CDR3: TGTGCCAGCAGCGAGACGGGACAGATGAACACTGAAGCTTTCTTT.

The gene calls are TRBV7-6 and TRBJ1-6, with D maybe TRBD1 (5 bases). The CDR3 has 17 residues. V lost 2 bases and J lost 5, with 16 bases in between. The germline gives CDR1 SGHVS, CDR2 FNYEAQ. The CDR3 DNA follows: TGTGCCAGCAGCTTAAGGTCCGTAGGGGCGAATAATTCACCCCTCCACTTT. As protein: CASSLRSVGANNSPLHF.

V gene TRBV5-6 combines with J gene TRBJ1-2; 7 bases map to TRBD1. Germline V gene data show CDR1 as SGHDT and CDR2 as YYEEEE. The CDR3 runs to 15 residues. V trimming: 4 bases; J trimming: 5 bases; junction bases outside the gene matches: 11. The CDR3 sequence: CASSPDPGQLYGYTF. Written as DNA, the CDR3 is TGTGCCAGCAGCCCGGACCCGGGACAGCTTTATGGCTACACCTTC.